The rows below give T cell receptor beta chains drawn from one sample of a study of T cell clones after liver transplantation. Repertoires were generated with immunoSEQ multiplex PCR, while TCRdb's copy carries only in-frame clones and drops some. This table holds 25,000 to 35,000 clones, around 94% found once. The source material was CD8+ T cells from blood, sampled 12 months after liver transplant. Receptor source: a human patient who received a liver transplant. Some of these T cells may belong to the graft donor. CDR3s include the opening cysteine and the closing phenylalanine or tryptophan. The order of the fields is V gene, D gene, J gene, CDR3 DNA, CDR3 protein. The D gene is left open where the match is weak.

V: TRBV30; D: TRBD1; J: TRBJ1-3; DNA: TGTGCCGCAGACAGGGACCCTGGAAACACCATATATTTT; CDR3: CAADRDPGNTIYF
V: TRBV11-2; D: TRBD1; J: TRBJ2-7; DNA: TGTGCCAGCAGCTTAGTCGGACAGGGGGAGGGAGACGAGCAGTACTTC; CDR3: CASSLVGQGEGDEQYF
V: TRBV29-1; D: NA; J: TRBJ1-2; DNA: TGCAGCGTTGACCGCCCAGAAGCGGTGAGTGGCTACACCTTC; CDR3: CSVDRPEAVSGYTF
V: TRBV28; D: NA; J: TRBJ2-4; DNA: TGTGCCAGCAGTTTAGGGTTGGGAGAAAGACTAGCCAAAAACATTCAGTACTTC; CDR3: CASSLGLGERLAKNIQYF
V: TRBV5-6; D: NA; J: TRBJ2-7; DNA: TGTGCCAGCAGCTCCGAAGGGACCCCCTACGAGCAGTACTTC; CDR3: CASSSEGTPYEQYF
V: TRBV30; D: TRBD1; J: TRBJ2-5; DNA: TGTGCCTGGGCCTCTACAGGGGGCTGGGAGACCCAGTACTTC; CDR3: CAWASTGGWETQYF
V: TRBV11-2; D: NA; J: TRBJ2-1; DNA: TGTGCCAGCAGCTCAGGACCGGGTGAGCAGTTCTTC; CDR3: CASSSGPGEQFF
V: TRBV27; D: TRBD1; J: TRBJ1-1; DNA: TGTGCCAGCAGTTTGATCAGGGGGCCGAACACTGAAGCTTTCTTT; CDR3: CASSLIRGPNTEAFF
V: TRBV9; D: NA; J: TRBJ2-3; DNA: TGTGCCAGCAGCGTACCTTTCACAGATACGCAGTATTTT; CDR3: CASSVPFTDTQYF
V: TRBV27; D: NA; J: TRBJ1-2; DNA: TGTGCCAGCAGTTTGAATGGACACAACTATGGCTACACCTTC; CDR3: CASSLNGHNYGYTF
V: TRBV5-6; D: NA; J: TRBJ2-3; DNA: TGTGCCAGCAGCTTGGGGACAGTAACAAATACGCAGTATTTT; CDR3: CASSLGTVTNTQYF